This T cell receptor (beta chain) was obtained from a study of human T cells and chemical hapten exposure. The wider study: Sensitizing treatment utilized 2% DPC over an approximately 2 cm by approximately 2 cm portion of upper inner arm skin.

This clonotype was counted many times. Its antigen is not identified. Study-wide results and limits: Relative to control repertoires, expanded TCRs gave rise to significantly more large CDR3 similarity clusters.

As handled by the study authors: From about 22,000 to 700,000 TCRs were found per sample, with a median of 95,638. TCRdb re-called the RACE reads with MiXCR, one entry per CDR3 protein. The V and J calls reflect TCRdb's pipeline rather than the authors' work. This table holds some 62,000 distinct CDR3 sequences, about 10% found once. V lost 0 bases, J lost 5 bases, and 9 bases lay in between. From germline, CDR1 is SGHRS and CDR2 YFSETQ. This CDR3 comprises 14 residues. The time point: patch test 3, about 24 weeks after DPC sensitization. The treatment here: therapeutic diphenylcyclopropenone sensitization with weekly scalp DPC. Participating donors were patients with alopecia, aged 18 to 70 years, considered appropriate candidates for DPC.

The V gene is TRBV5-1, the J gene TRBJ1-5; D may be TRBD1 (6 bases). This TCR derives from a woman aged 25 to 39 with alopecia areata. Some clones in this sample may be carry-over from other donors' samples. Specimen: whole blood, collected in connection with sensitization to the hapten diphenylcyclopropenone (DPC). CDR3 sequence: CASSLGQVDQPQHF. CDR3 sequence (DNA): TGCGCCAGCAGCTTGGGACAGGTCGATCAGCCCCAGCATTTT.